This T cell receptor beta chain stems from a study of CD8+ T cells in alopecia areata. Study-level findings and limits: Resident alphabeta T-cell populations of normal skin are likewise subject to sequencing in scalp samples. Compared with normal scalp, lesional scalp had higher clonality and more expanded CD8+ clones.

CDR1 LNHDA and CDR2 SQIVND come from the germline V gene (reference sequence). The CDR3 has 13 amino acids. The junction had 9 bases not matched to a gene; V was cut back by 8 bases and J by 7 bases. As to this clone: Antigen specificity is unknown.

PBMCs served as the source from which CD4+ and CD8+ T cells were sorted. The sequencing template was cDNA reverse transcribed from extracted RNA. Assay used: immunoSEQ multiplex PCR; TCRdb lists only in-frame clones, some missing. Of 150,000 or so clones listed, roughly 60% are singletons. Sequences were obtained from CD4+ T cells sorted from blood. This receptor was identified in a human donor in good health. The V and J genes are TRBV19 and TRBJ1-2; 8 bases match TRBD1. The DNA for the CDR3 is TGTGCCAGTGGCAACAGGGGGGCGATTGGCTACACCTTC. It translates to CASGNRGAIGYTF.